Listed here is a single T cell receptor (beta chain). Its antigen remains unidentified. Per-base quality was not reported, and no clone a single base away is much larger than it. CDR3 length: 14 amino acids, cysteine to phenylalanine. Kept here is only the CDR3 DNA, which spans 42 bases and is read in frame from base 1. Trimming costs V 11 bases and J 2 bases, and their ends lie 17 bases apart. Per the germline V gene, SNHLY is the CDR1 and FYNNEI is the CDR2. This specimen comes from a study of blood T cell repertoires in COVID-19 (dated by TCRdb to 2020 to 2021). About the investigation overall: The collaborator samples originated in the United States, Italy and Spain and spanned the acute and convalescent phases of COVID-19. The material from the prospective study consisted of cDNA or gDNA derived from T cells, B-cell-depleted T cells, or PBMCs. Deeply sampled blood TCRbeta repertoires from subjects exposed to, actively infected with, or recovered from COVID-19 were included in the dataset. The repertoires were released in a freely available public database meant as a resource for research on the immune response to SARS-CoV-2. Samples were obtained from the ongoing ImmuneRACE study (first 160 participants) and from 1,254 subjects provided by 6 global collaborators. Sample metadata almost always included a de-identified subject ID, COVID-19 status, age in years and sex. HLA class I and class II types, where available, came from metadata supplied by the sample provider rather than from assay-based typing. General study outcomes and caveats: How much clinical and demographic metadata was included differed by source and by participant, and the metadata was provided uncurated.

TCRbeta CDR3 regions were amplified from genomic DNA using the immunoSEQ Assay, a bias-controlled multiplex PCR. The authors processed their data as follows. The number of nucleated cells in each sample was estimated from the amplification of reference gene primers within the assay. To quantify the absolute abundance of each unique TCRbeta CDR3 rearrangement, sequence reads were collapsed and filtered. For each sample, productive Simpson clonality was calculated as the square root of Simpson's diversity index over productive rearrangements. TCRdb took over this immuneACCESS table, retaining in-frame rearrangements with V and J assigned. Such tables are incomplete; in checked studies, under half of the missing clones stem from an unresolved V gene, and the remainder is unexplained. V and J calls and clone size are as listed in that table; D and trimming were resolved from the DNA. The sample table holds about 200,000 clones, of which around 90% were seen once. The leading ten clones occupy approximately 1.1% of the sample.

In the prospective study, participants were 18 to 89 years old, resided in about two dozen geographic areas of the United States, and were enrolled through a virtual design. In the prospective study, participants were assigned to cohorts based on the clinical history participants reported in a screening survey and a study questionnaire. For ImmuneRACE Cohort 3, a participant was defined as recovered based on two consecutive negative NP/OP PCR tests, clearance by a healthcare professional, or resolution of symptoms. In the prospective study, mobile phlebotomists collected whole blood, serum and a nasopharyngeal or oropharyngeal swab from each participant. Participants in the prospective study had the option to provide additional blood draws and questionnaires over a roughly 2-month period. Prospective study blood samples were shipped either frozen or at room temperature before DNA extraction.

Input material: PBMCs or T cells enriched from blood (not recorded which). The V and J segments used are TRBV2 and TRBJ2-3; a tentative D call is TRBD2 (5 bases match). The TCR sequence derives from a young man who had recovered from COVID-19. The base sequence is TGTGCCGTCGGCTCTAGCCGACCCACAGATACGCAGTATTTT. This encodes CAVGSSRPTDTQYF.